These T cell receptor beta chains were read from a single sample in a study of CD4+ T cells in melanoma. Profiled with immunoSEQ multiplex PCR; TCRdb holds only in-frame clones, not every one. The sample includes 9,500 to 11,000 clones, around two thirds of them seen just once. The sample consisted of cells from a culture (not recorded whether cultured in vitro). These receptors were taken from a human donor with melanoma. CDR3s include the opening cysteine and the closing phenylalanine or tryptophan. A D gene is named only where the DNA matches it firmly. Clone sizes are given selectively: once, few, many, or a class where the clone is expanded.

TRBV9	TRBJ1-2	NA	TRBD1	TGTGCCAGCAGCGTATGGGGACAGGGAGGCTCGGGCGATGGCTACACCTTC	CASSVWGQGGSGDGYTF
TRBV11-2	TRBJ2-3	once	NA	TGTGCCAGCAGCCCCGCCGCCGACAGGACGCAGTATTTT	CASSPAADRTQYF
TRBV29-1	TRBJ2-3	NA	NA	TGCAGCGTTCCTGTAGGGAGCACAGATACGCAGTATTTT	CSVPVGSTDTQYF
TRBV5-1	TRBJ1-3	NA	NA	TGCGCCAGCAGCTCGGACGGTAACTCTGGAAACACCATATATTTT	CASSSDGNSGNTIYF
TRBV5-1	TRBJ2-5	NA	TRBD1	TGCGCCAGCAGCTTGGCACCAGACAGGGATGAGACCCAGTACTTC	CASSLAPDRDETQYF
TRBV4-1	TRBJ1-2	NA	NA	TGCGCCAGCAGCCAGGAAAGCGGCTACACCTTC	CASSQESGYTF
TRBV7-7	TRBJ2-6	NA	NA	TGTGCCAGCAGCGCTCTTCATGTGCCACAAAGTCGGGCCAACGTCCTGACTTTC	CASSALHVPQSRANVLTF
TRBV6-1	TRBJ1-4	NA	NA	TGTGCCAGCACAGGAGATAATGAAAAACTGTTTTTT	CASTGDNEKLFF
TRBV7-9	TRBJ2-3	once	TRBD2	TGTGCCAGCACCGGGGAGCGGGGGGGGACAGATACGCAGTATTTT	CASTGERGGTDTQYF
TRBV5-1	TRBJ2-1	NA	TRBD2	TGCGCCAGCAGCTTCTTGCGGGGGGAATCATATGAGCAGTTCTTC	CASSFLRGESYEQFF
TRBV5-1	TRBJ1-2	few	TRBD1	TGCGCCAGCAGCCCGGTGACAGGGGGCTATGGCTACACCTTC	CASSPVTGGYGYTF
TRBV7-6	TRBJ2-5	NA	TRBD2	TGTGCCAGCGGGTCATTCGCGGGGGGCGGGGAGACCCAGTACTTC	CASGSFAGGGETQYF
TRBV5-6	TRBJ2-5	few	NA	TGTGCCAGCAGCTTGTCGGAGACCCAGTACTTC	CASSLSETQYF
TRBV19	TRBJ2-7	NA	TRBD2	TGTGCCAGTAGTCCCGGACTAGCGGGGGGGCACGAGCAGTACTTC	CASSPGLAGGHEQYF
TRBV9	TRBJ2-3	NA	NA	TGTGCCAGCAGCGTAGGGGGCACAGATACGCAGTATTTT	CASSVGGTDTQYF
TRBV7-2	TRBJ2-7	NA	TRBD2	TGTGCCAGCAGCTTAGTCCGGCTAGCGGGGGGCATCGAGCAGTACTTC	CASSLVRLAGGIEQYF
TRBV20-1	TRBJ2-3	NA	NA	TGCAGTGCTAGAGATCGGGATACGCAGTATTTT	CSARDRDTQYF
TRBV5-1	TRBJ2-1	NA	TRBD2	TGCGCCAGCAGCTTGGGCAGCGGGGGGGCCCCTGAGCAGTTCTTC	CASSLGSGGAPEQFF
TRBV5-5	TRBJ2-3	NA	NA	TGTGCCAGCAGCTTGGCTACCTCAAAAGGGACAGATACGCAGTATTTT	CASSLATSKGTDTQYF
TRBV4-2	TRBJ1-1	NA	TRBD1	TGTGCCAGCAGCCCTGACAGGGAAACTGAAGCTTTCTTT	CASSPDRETEAFF